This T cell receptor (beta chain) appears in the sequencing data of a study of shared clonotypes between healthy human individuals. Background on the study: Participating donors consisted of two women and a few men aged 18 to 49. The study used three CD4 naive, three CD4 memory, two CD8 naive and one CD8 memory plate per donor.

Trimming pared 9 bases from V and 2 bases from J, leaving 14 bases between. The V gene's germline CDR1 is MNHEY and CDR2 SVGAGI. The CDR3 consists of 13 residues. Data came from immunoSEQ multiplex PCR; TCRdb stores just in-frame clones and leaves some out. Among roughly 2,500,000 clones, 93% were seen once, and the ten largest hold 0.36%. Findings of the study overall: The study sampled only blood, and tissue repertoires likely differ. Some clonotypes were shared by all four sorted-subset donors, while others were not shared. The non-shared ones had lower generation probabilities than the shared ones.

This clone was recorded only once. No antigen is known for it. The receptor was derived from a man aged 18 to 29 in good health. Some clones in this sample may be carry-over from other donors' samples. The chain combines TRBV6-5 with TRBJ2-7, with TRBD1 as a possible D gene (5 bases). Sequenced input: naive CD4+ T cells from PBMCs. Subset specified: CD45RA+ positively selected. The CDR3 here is CASTGTNTYEQYF. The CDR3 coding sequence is TGTGCCAGTACAGGTACAAACACCTACGAGCAGTACTTC.